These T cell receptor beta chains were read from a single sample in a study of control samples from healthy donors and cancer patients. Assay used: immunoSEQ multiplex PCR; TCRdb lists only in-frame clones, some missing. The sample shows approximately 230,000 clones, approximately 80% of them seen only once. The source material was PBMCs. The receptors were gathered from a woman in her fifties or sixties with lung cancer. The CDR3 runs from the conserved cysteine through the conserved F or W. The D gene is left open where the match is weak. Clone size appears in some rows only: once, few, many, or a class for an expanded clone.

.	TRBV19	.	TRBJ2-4	TGTGCCAGTAGTATAAGTCAGTACGGGGGCAAAAACATTCAGTACTTC	CASSISQYGGKNIQYF
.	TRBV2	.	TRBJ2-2	TGTGCCAGCAGTGAAGTAAGGAACACCGGGGAGCTGTTTTTT	CASSEVRNTGELFF
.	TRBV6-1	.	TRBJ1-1	TGTGCCAGCAGTGAATTTATTGAAGCTTTCTTT	CASSEFIEAFF
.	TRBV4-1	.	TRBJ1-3	TGCGCCAGCAGCCAAGGTCGTTCCTATAGCTCTGGAAACACCATATATTTT	CASSQGRSYSSGNTIYF
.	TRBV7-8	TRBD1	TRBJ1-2	TGTGCCAGCAGTTATACCGGGACAGGGTCGGGTGGCTACACCTTC	CASSYTGTGSGGYTF
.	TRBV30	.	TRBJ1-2	TGTGCCTGCTTAGTGGGGTTTTATGGCTACACCTTC	CACLVGFYGYTF
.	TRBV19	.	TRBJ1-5	TGTGCCAGTAATCTCCAGCCCCAGCATTTT	CASNLQPQHF
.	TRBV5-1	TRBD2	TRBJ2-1	TGCGCCAGCAGCCTGGAGGGGACTAGCGGCTACAATGAGCAGTTCTTC	CASSLEGTSGYNEQFF
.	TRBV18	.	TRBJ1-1	TGTGCCAGCTCACCTTCTGCCCCCGAAGCTTTCTTT	CASSPSAPEAFF
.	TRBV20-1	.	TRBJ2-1	TGCAGTGCCTTTGACTACAATGAGCAGTTCTTC	CSAFDYNEQFF
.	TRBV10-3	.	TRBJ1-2	TGTGCCATCAGTGGGGTGGATTGGACAGCAGTCTATGGCTACACCTTC	CAISGVDWTAVYGYTF
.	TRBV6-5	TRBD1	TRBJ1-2	TGTGCCAGCAGATCAGGGGGACAGATCTATGGCTACACCTTC	CASRSGGQIYGYTF
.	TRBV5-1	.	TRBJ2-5	TGCGCCAGCAGCGAGCCTGCAGTAAAAGAGACCCAGTACTTC	CASSEPAVKETQYF
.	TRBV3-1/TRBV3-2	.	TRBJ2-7	TGTGCCAGCAGCCACCTGCAAGAGTACGAGCAGTACTTC	CASSHLQEYEQYF
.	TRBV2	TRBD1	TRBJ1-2	TGTGCCAGCAGTGGGGGACAGCCTAACTATGGCTACACCTTC	CASSGGQPNYGYTF
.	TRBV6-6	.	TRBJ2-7	TGTGCCAGCAGTCAATCTAACTACGAGCAGTACTTC	CASSQSNYEQYF
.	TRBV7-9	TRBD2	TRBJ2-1	TGTGCCAGCAGCTTATCGGGCGGGAGGGCCTACAGTGAGCAGTTCTTC	CASSLSGGRAYSEQFF
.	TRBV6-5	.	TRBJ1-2	TGTGCCAGCAGACTTAGTAAAAACTATGGCTACACCTTC	CASRLSKNYGYTF
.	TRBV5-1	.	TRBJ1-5	TGCGCCAGCAGCCAGAACGGACAGTATAGCAATCAGCCCCAGCATTTT	CASSQNGQYSNQPQHF
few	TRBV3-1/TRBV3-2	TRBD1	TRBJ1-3	TGTGCCAGCAGCCCGGGACAGGGACCGTCTGGAAACACCATATATTTT	CASSPGQGPSGNTIYF
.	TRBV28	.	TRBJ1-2	TGTGCCAGCAGTTTAGTAGGGGAGAACTATGGCTACACCTTC	CASSLVGENYGYTF
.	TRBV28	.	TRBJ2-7	TGTGCCAGCACTACAGGGGACCGTCAGGGGGGCGAGCAGTACTTC	CASTTGDRQGGEQYF
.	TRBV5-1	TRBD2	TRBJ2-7	TGCGCCAGCAGCTTGCGAGCGGGATACTCCTACGAGCAGTACTTC	CASSLRAGYSYEQYF
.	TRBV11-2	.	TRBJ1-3	TGTGCCAGCAGCTTAGCTATCTCTGGAAACACCATATATTTT	CASSLAISGNTIYF
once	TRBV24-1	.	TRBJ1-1	TGTGCCACCAGTGAGAATAGGAACACTGAAGCTTTCTTT	CATSENRNTEAFF
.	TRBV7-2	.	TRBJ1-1	TGTGCCAGCAGCTTAGACTCCCAGGGCGTCACTGAAGCTTTCTTT	CASSLDSQGVTEAFF
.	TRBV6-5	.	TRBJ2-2	TGTGCCAGCAATCTTCGGACGGAAGGCTCCGGGGAGCTGTTTTTT	CASNLRTEGSGELFF
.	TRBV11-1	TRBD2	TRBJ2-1	TGTGCCAGCAGCTTAAGAGCGGGAGCCGGAAATGAGCAGTTCTTC	CASSLRAGAGNEQFF
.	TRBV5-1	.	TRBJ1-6	TGCGCCAGCAGCTTGTCTTGGGCAGATAATTCACCCCTCCACTTT	CASSLSWADNSPLHF
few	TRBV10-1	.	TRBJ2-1	TGCGCCAGCAGTAAATACCAACGTGGGATGTACAATGAGCAGTTCTTC	CASSKYQRGMYNEQFF
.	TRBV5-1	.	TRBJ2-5	TGCGCCAGCAGTGCGAGGTCAGGGGAGGAGACCCAGTACTTC	CASSARSGEETQYF
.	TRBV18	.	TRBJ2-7	TGTGCCAGCTCAACCCTGGGGCTGAGCTCCTACGAGCAGTACTTC	CASSTLGLSSYEQYF
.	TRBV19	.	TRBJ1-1	TGTGCCAGTAGTATGGGCAGGGTTACTGAAGCTTTCTTT	CASSMGRVTEAFF
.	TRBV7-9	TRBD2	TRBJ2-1	TGTGCCAGCAGCTCCGGGACTAGCGGCAATGAGCAGTTCTTC	CASSSGTSGNEQFF
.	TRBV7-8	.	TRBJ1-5	TGTGCCAGCACCAGGCTATCGGGTCAGCCCCAGCATTTT	CASTRLSGQPQHF
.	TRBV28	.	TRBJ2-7	TGTGCCAGCAGCCCTGTTCAGTACTCCTACGAGCAGTACTTC	CASSPVQYSYEQYF